One sample yielded the 13 T cell receptor beta chains listed below, sequenced in a study of T cell responses to AZD1222 COVID-19 vaccine. Sequenced by immunoSEQ multiplex PCR; TCRdb stores in-frame clones only, minus some. The profile shows 110,000 or so clones, 82% of them singletons. The sample consisted of peripheral blood, taken on day 0 of AZD1222 vaccination. Every receptor here comes from an adult in good health.

V gene TRBV2 combines with J gene TRBJ2-7; 7 bases are shared with TRBD1. CDR1 is SNHLY, CDR2 FYNNEI, per germline. V was clipped by 7 bases and J by 4 bases; unmatched bases: 7. CDR3 length: 13 amino acids. The CDR3 here is CASTEGAKYEQYF. The CDR3 bases are TGTGCCAGCACCGAGGGGGCAAAATACGAGCAGTACTTC.

The chain combines TRBV18 with TRBJ1-2, with 10 bases lining up with TRBD1. J gave up 3 bases and V 3 bases, and 1 base lay outside the gene matches. This CDR3 is built from 14 residues. Per the germline V gene, CDR1 is KGHSH and CDR2 is LQKENI. As DNA, the CDR3 is TGTGCCAGCTCACCGACAGGGGGCGACTATGGCTACACCTTC. Protein: CASSPTGGDYGYTF.

This clone was detected a few times. V gene TRBV7-9 combines with J gene TRBJ2-1, with 10 positions matching TRBD2. Germline lookup yields CDR1 SEHNR and CDR2 FQNEAQ (reference sequence). Trimming at V came to 5 bases and at J to 4 bases, leaving 8 bases not matched to a gene. The CDR3 has 16 amino acids. CDR3 in DNA: TGTGCCAGCAGCCCCCTGGGTAGCGGGGGGTACAATGAGCAGTTCTTC. Translation: CASSPLGSGGYNEQFF.

V is TRBV5-1 and J is TRBJ1-4; 8 nucleotides match TRBD1. The CDR3 has 15 amino acids. Germline V gene sequence: CDR1 SGHRS, CDR2 YFSETQ. The trim removed 4 bases at V and 2 bases at J, leaving 4 bases unmatched. CDR3: CASSLRTGTNEKLFF. As DNA, the CDR3 is TGCGCCAGCAGCCTCCGGACAGGGACTAATGAAAAACTGTTTTTT.

This clone was observed a few times. The chain couples TRBV5-1 to TRBJ2-1; TRBD2 might be the D (6 bases). Germline CDR1 and CDR2: SGHRS and YFSETQ. The CDR3 has 14 amino acids. V was trimmed by 0 bases and J by 6 bases, leaving 10 bases between them. As DNA, the CDR3 is TGCGCCAGCAGCTTGGGGTTTAGCGGCAATGAGCAGTTCTTC. Translation: CASSLGFSGNEQFF.

V gene TRBV5-1 combines with J gene TRBJ1-6; D call uncertain. Germline assignment: CDR1 SGHRS and CDR2 YFSETQ. Trimming took off 4 bases at V and 8 bases at J, with 10 bases between the two ends. This CDR3 contains 13 residues. As DNA, the CDR3 is TGCGCCAGCAGCGAGAGGAGCGATTCACCCCTCCACTTT. It codes for CASSERSDSPLHF.

The chain links TRBV7-9 to TRBJ2-7; 8 bases line up with TRBD1. This CDR3 is 15 amino acids long. CDR1 is SEHNR and CDR2 is FQNEAQ in the germline V gene (reference sequence). Germline trimming cut 4 bases from V and 2 bases from J; bases unmatched to any gene: 7. CDR3 amino acids: CASSYRTGRAYEQYF. CDR3 coding DNA: TGTGCCAGCAGCTATCGGACAGGGCGGGCCTACGAGCAGTACTTC.

This sequence joins TRBV27 and TRBJ1-6; D remains ambiguous. The ends were cut back, 6 bases at V and 5 bases at J, with 5 bases in the middle. Germline assignment: CDR1 MNHEY and CDR2 SMNVEV (reference sequence). This CDR3 spans 12 amino acids. The CDR3 spells CASREDNSPLHF. CDR3 in DNA: TGTGCCAGCAGGGAGGATAATTCACCCCTCCACTTT.

The CDR3 sequence is CASSLDPPSGGSYNEQFF. The CDR3 DNA sequence: TGTGCCAGCAGCTTAGATCCTCCTAGCGGGGGGAGCTACAATGAGCAGTTCTTC. This chain connects TRBV7-2 to TRBJ2-1; TRBD2 agrees at 11 bases. Trimming removed 1 base from V and 3 bases from J; junction bases left unmatched: 8. The CDR3 extends over 18 amino acids. Germline CDR1 reads SGHTA; CDR2 reads FQGNSA.

V gene TRBV20-1 combines with J gene TRBJ2-7, with no clear D. Trimming took 5 bases from V and 5 from J, leaving 10 bases between them. The CDR3 extends over 11 amino acids. Per the germline V gene, CDR1 is DFQATT and CDR2 is SNEGSKA (reference sequence). DNA of the CDR3: TGCAGTGCTCTCCATAAAAACGAGCAGTACTTC. Translated: CSALHKNEQYF.

The chain joins TRBV18 to TRBJ2-7; the match to TRBD2 covers 8 bases. The length of the CDR3 is 13 residues. Germline V gene sequence: CDR1 KGHSH, CDR2 LQKENI. With 6 bases clipped from V and 8 bases from J, the junction kept 9 bases outside the gene matches. The CDR3 DNA reads TGTGCCAGCTCTCCCGGGAGGGGGTTACAGCAGTACTTC. Its translation: CASSPGRGLQQYF. The variable domain in full, with the rest retrieved from reference TRBV18 and TRBJ2-7, is NAGVMQNPRHLVRRRGQEARLRCSPMKGHSHVYWYRQLPEEGLKFMVYLQKENIIDESGMPKERFSAEFPKEGPSILRIQQVVRGDSAAYFCASSPGRGLQQYFGPGTRLTVT.

The chain carries TRBV4-2 and TRBJ2-7; maybe TRBD2 (6 bases). Per the germline V gene, CDR1 is LGHNA and CDR2 is YNFKEQ. This CDR3 is 13 amino acids long. V lost 4 bases, J lost 7 bases, and 14 bases lay in between. The CDR3 coding sequence is TGTGCCAGCAGCCCCCCCGGGGCGGGGGAGCAGTACTTC. Its protein is CASSPPGAGEQYF.

The chain is built from TRBV3-1 (or the pseudogene TRBV3-2) and TRBJ1-1; no clear D. CDR1 and CDR2 (germline): LGHDT, YNNKEL (reference sequence). V shed 1 base and J shed 5 bases, with 5 bases lying between them. CDR3 length: 12 residues. The CDR3, as DNA: TGTGCCAGCAGCCAAGGGGCTACTGAAGCTTTCTTT. It is translated as CASSQGATEAFF.